This TCR beta chain was profiled in a study of cytomegalovirus exposure and HLA in healthy donors. Looked up from germline, CDR1 is GTSNPN and CDR2 is SVGIG (reference sequence). This CDR3 region has 14 residues. After removal of 8 bases from V and 0 bases from J, the junction contained 6 bases not matched to a gene. On this clone itself: Its specificity is unknown.

With 60 Vbeta and 13 Jbeta primers, the PCR was carried out. Here immunoSEQ multiplex PCR was the method, and the copy in TCRdb shows in-frame clones only, minus some. The table records about 140,000 clones, over 60% of them present only once. Findings and limits, study-wide: In a later analysis, an Asian-associated ancestry cluster reportedly showed fewer N-insertions than the approximately 660-donor mean. According to an earlier analysis, most TCR beta V segments yielded productive rearrangements about 87% or about 30% of the time.

The sample was PBMCs. The chain uses TRBV30 and TRBJ2-2, with 7 nucleotides matching TRBD2. The receptor was isolated from a man aged 30 to 45 in good health and CMV-seronegative. The CDR3 coding sequence is TGTGCCCGGACTAGAGGGACGAACACCGGGGAGCTGTTTTTT. The encoded protein is CARTRGTNTGELFF.